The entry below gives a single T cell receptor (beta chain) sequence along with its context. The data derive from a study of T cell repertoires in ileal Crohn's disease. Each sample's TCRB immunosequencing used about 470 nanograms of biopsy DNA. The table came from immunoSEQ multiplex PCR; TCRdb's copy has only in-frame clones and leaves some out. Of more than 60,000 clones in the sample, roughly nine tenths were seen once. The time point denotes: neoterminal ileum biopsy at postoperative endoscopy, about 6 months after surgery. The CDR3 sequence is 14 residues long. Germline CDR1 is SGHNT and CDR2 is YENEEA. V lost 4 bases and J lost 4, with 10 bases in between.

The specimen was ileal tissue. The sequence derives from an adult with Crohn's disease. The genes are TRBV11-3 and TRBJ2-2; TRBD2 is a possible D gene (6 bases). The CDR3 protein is CASSYGSTTGELFF. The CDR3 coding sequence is TGTGCCAGCAGCTACGGGAGTACCACCGGGGAGCTGTTTTTT. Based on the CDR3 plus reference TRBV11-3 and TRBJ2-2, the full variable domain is EAGVVQSPRYKIIEKKQPVAFWCNPISGHNTLYWYLQNLGQGPELLIRYENEEAVDDSQLPKDRFSAERLKGVDSTLKIQPAELGDSAVYLCASSYGSTTGELFFGEGSRLTVL.